Following are 25 T cell receptor beta chains from one sample sequenced in a study of blood T cell repertoires in COVID-19. Using immunoSEQ multiplex PCR, the repertoire was profiled, and TCRdb retains in-frame clones only, with some absent. Here the sample spans about 120,000 clones, about 85% being singletons. Sequencing was carried out using peripheral blood. These receptors came from a woman older than 75 with acute or convalescent COVID-19.

In its sample, this clone was seen once. This rearrangement joins TRBV6-5 to TRBJ1-2; D uncertain. The CDR3 is made up of 13 amino acids. Germline V gene sequence: CDR1 MNHEY, CDR2 SVGAGI. The V gene lost 6 bases and the J gene lost 5 bases, with 13 bases spanning the gap. The CDR3, as DNA: TGTGCCAGCAGGACCCCGGGGTCTTATGGCTACACCTTC. Translation: CASRTPGSYGYTF.

The chain employs TRBV5-4 and TRBJ2-7, with 12 bases lining up with TRBD1. The V gene end was trimmed by 5 bases and the J gene end by 3 bases; junction bases not matched to a gene: 6. Germline CDR1 is SGHNT and CDR2 is YYREEE (reference sequence). CDR3 length: 15 residues. CDR3 in DNA: TGTGCCAGCAGGCAGGGGACAGGGGGCGACTACGAGCAGTACTTC. It yields the protein CASRQGTGGDYEQYF. Using reference TRBV5-4 and TRBJ2-7 for the parts outside the CDR3, the full variable domain is ETGVTQSPTHLIKTRGQQVTLRCSSQSGHNTVSWYQQALGQGPQFIFQYYREEENGRGNFPPRFSGLQFPNYSSELNVNALELDDSALYLCASRQGTGGDYEQYFGPGTRLTVT.

The chain recombines TRBV11-1 with TRBJ2-7; a possible D gene is TRBD1 (5 bases). The CDR3 is 14 residues long. Per the germline V gene, CDR1 is SGHAT and CDR2 is FQDESV (reference sequence). The V end was cut by 5 bases, the J end by 1 base, with 12 bases between. The CDR3 reads CASSPRTTSYEQYF. The CDR3 DNA reads TGTGCCAGCAGCCCCCGGACAACATCCTACGAGCAGTACTTC.

This chain uses TRBV5-1 with TRBJ1-5, with unresolved D. CDR3 length: 13 residues. The germline V gene encodes CDR1 SGHRS and CDR2 YFSETQ. Trimming pared 3 bases from V and 6 bases from J, leaving 10 bases between. The CDR3 sequence is CASSSGNGQPQHF. CDR3 DNA sequence: TGCGCCAGCAGCTCCGGGAATGGTCAGCCCCAGCATTTT.

The genes are TRBV10-1 and TRBJ1-5; weak D call: TRBD1 (6 bases). With 8 bases removed from V and 4 bases from J, the gap between germline ends came to 12 bases. This CDR3 spans 13 amino acids. CDR1 is WNHNN, CDR2 SYGVQD, per germline (reference sequence). The CDR3 reads CASALQGNQPQHF. CDR3 sequence (DNA): TGCGCCAGCGCATTACAGGGAAATCAGCCCCAGCATTTT.

This clone was found once. This chain's CDR3 is CASSEMMSSYNSPLHF. Written as DNA, the CDR3 is TGTGCCAGCAGTGAAATGATGAGCTCCTATAATTCACCCCTCCACTTT. The V gene is TRBV2, the J gene TRBJ1-6; D is ambiguous. Germline loops: CDR1 SNHLY, CDR2 FYNNEI. The ends were cut back, 2 bases at V and 0 bases at J, with 8 bases in the middle. CDR3 length: 16 residues.

The V and J genes are TRBV2 and TRBJ1-4; no clear D. The germline V gene has CDR1 SNHLY and CDR2 FYNNEI. This CDR3 contains 12 residues. Trimming shortened V by 2 bases and J by 8 bases, and 6 bases separated the two germline ends. CDR3 in amino acids: CASSETVEKLFF. Here the CDR3 DNA reads TGTGCCAGCAGTGAAACGGTCGAAAAACTGTTTTTT.

J is TRBJ2-5 and V is TRBV3-1 (or the pseudogene TRBV3-2); the D gene is possibly TRBD2 (6 bases). V was clipped by 4 bases and J by 1 base, with 10 bases between them. The CDR3 is made up of 14 amino acids. Germline V gene sequence: CDR1 LGHDT, CDR2 YNNKEL (reference sequence). The CDR3, as DNA: TGTGCCAGCAGCCCTGGGACTTCCCAAGAGACCCAGTACTTC. This gives the protein CASSPGTSQETQYF.

The chain couples TRBV5-1 to TRBJ2-3; TRBD2 is a possible D gene (7 bases). Trimming removed 7 bases at V and 2 bases at J, with 14 bases between. Germline CDR1 is SGHRS and CDR2 is YFSETQ. CDR3 length: 14 amino acids. The CDR3 bases are TGCGCCAGCCGATACGGGGGGCCCACAGATACGCAGTATTTT. This sequence encodes CASRYGGPTDTQYF.

The chain uses TRBV29-1 and TRBJ1-2, with D uncertain. CDR1 is SQVTM and CDR2 is ANQGSEA in the germline V gene. V lost 6 bases to trimming and J lost 4 bases, with 12 bases between them. The CDR3 spans 12 residues. CDR3 amino acids: CSVRPGLYGYTF. In DNA form, the CDR3 reads TGCAGCGTAAGACCGGGTCTCTATGGCTACACCTTC.

The chain employs TRBV6-2 or TRBV6-3 and TRBJ2-1; maybe TRBD2 (6 bases). The CDR3 consists of 16 residues. V lost 4 bases and J lost 6, with 19 bases in between. The germline V gene encodes CDR1 MNHEY and CDR2 SVGEGT. The chain's CDR3 is CASSSSEGNARNEQFF. CDR3 DNA sequence: TGTGCCAGCAGTTCCTCGGAGGGTAATGCACGCAATGAGCAGTTCTTC.

The rearrangement uses TRBV7-8 and TRBJ1-2; no definite D call. V dropped 1 base and J dropped 4 bases, with 10 bases sitting between them. Germline V lookup: CDR1 SGHVS, CDR2 FQNEAQ. The CDR3 is 14 amino acids. Written as DNA, the CDR3 is TGTGCCAGCAGCTTAGTCCGGGAGACCTATGGCTACACCTTC. Translation: CASSLVRETYGYTF.

V gene TRBV29-1 combines with J gene TRBJ2-2; 8 nucleotides agree with TRBD2. The CDR3 covers 20 residues. Germline assignment: CDR1 SQVTM and CDR2 ANQGSEA. Trimming at V came to 0 bases and at J to 0 bases, leaving 15 bases not matched to a gene. DNA of the CDR3: TGCAGCGTTGAAGATCCCGACGAGGTGGGTAGCGGGGCGAACACCGGGGAGCTGTTTTTT. Its protein is CSVEDPDEVGSGANTGELFF.

As regards this clone: Germline is not matched at one junction end, which may reflect a read error. This chain uses TRBV5-6 with TRBJ1-6; no definite D call. There are 14 residues in the CDR3. CDR1 is SGHDT, CDR2 YYEEEE, per germline. The CDR3 protein is CASSLGSYDSPLHF. The CDR3, as DNA: TGTGCCAGCAGCTTGGGCTCCTATGATTCACCCCTCCACTTT.

The chain recombines TRBV11-2 with TRBJ2-1, with TRBD1 matching 12 bases. Germline trimming cut 5 bases from V and 8 bases from J; bases unmatched to any gene: 7. This CDR3 is built from 15 residues. Germline values: CDR1 SGHAT, CDR2 FQNNGV. CDR3 sequence reads: CASSQGTGGIDEQFF. CDR3 DNA: TGTGCCAGCAGCCAAGGGACAGGGGGCATTGATGAGCAGTTCTTC.

This chain links TRBV10-3 with TRBJ2-1; 7 bases map to TRBD2. The CDR3 totals 15 residues. V lost 10 bases and J lost 0; bases outside the gene matches: 9. In germline, CDR1 is ENHRY, CDR2 SYGVKD. The CDR3 loop reads CATESGTSSYNEQFF. In nucleotides, the CDR3 is TGTGCCACCGAGAGCGGGACCAGCTCCTACAATGAGCAGTTCTTC.

This rearrangement joins TRBV19 to TRBJ1-4, with 8 nucleotides matching TRBD1. V lost 7 bases, J lost 1 base, and 8 bases stayed unmatched. CDR3 length equals 16 residues. Per germline, CDR1 LNHDA and CDR2 SQIVND (reference sequence). This CDR3 is CASTSTDRGTNEKLFF. The DNA for the CDR3 is TGTGCCAGTACCTCTACCGACAGGGGAACTAATGAAAAACTGTTTTTT.

The chain is built from TRBV3-1 (or the pseudogene TRBV3-2) and TRBJ1-1; no clear D. The V end was cut by 5 bases, the J end by 0 bases, with 10 bases between. This CDR3 contains 14 residues. The germline CDR1 and CDR2 sequences are LGHDT and YNNKEL (reference sequence). CDR3: CASSGKSMNTEAFF. CDR3 DNA sequence: TGTGCCAGCAGCGGCAAGTCCATGAACACTGAAGCTTTCTTT.

This clone was picked up a small number of times. The chain recombines TRBV4-1 with TRBJ2-7; a weak D match, TRBD2 (6 bases). The CDR3 is 15 residues long. Between the trimmed V and J ends, which lost 0 bases and 2 bases, there was a span of 11 bases. Germline CDR1 is MGHRA and CDR2 is YSYEKL. The CDR3 DNA sequence: TGCGCCAGCAGCCAAGATCCCGGGACTCCCTACGAGCAGTACGTC. It yields the protein CASSQDPGTPYEQYV.

The chain uses TRBV6-6 and TRBJ2-7; D might be TRBD2 (7 bases). Trimming shortened V by 6 bases and J by 3 bases, and 15 bases separated the two germline ends. This CDR3 contains 14 residues. Germline lookup yields CDR1 MNHNY and CDR2 SVGAGI (reference sequence). CDR3 region: CASRLGGGYYEQYV. The DNA of the CDR3 is TGTGCCAGCAGACTGGGGGGGGGCTACTACGAGCAGTACGTC.

J is TRBJ1-2 and V is TRBV20-1; no reliable D call. The CDR3 is 11 amino acids. From germline, CDR1 is DFQATT and CDR2 SNEGSKA (reference sequence). V gave up 4 bases and J gave up 7 bases, with 10 bases separating them. CDR3 DNA: TGCAGTGCTACCGGTTCTGGTGGCTACACCTTC. Its translation: CSATGSGGYTF.

This chain links TRBV5-1 with TRBJ2-4; tentative D call: TRBD2 (5 bases). The CDR3 loop spans 13 amino acids. The V gene's germline CDR1 is SGHRS and CDR2 YFSETQ. V lost 4 bases to trimming and J lost 7 bases, with 12 bases between them. The CDR3 spells CASSLVGDNIQYF. The CDR3 DNA sequence: TGCGCCAGCAGCCTAGTCGGGGATAACATTCAGTACTTC.

This clone has ten or more counts. The V and J genes are TRBV7-2 and TRBJ2-7; 7 bases are shared with TRBD1. Germline assignment: CDR1 SGHTA and CDR2 FQGNSA. The trim removed 5 bases at V and 2 bases at J, leaving 9 bases unmatched. The CDR3 contains 15 residues. CDR3 coding DNA: TGTGCCAGCAGCCCCTCCGCCGGGACAGCCTACGAGCAGTACTTC. Translated: CASSPSAGTAYEQYF.

V is TRBV2 and J is TRBJ1-1, with 12 bases aligning to TRBD1. V lost 3 bases and J lost 4; bases outside the gene matches: 3. There are 15 residues in the CDR3. CDR1 SNHLY and CDR2 FYNNEI come from the germline V gene. CDR3 region: CASSDGTGGFTEAFF. DNA of the CDR3: TGTGCCAGCAGTGATGGGACAGGGGGCTTCACTGAAGCTTTCTTT.

This clone was observed a single time. The V and J genes are TRBV29-1 and TRBJ1-4; 9 bases align to TRBD1. Germline V gives CDR1 SQVTM, CDR2 ANQGSEA. The junction had 5 bases not matched to a gene; V was cut back by 7 bases and J by 5 bases. The CDR3 extends over 13 amino acids. The CDR3 DNA reads as TGCAGCGCTCTCGGACAGGGGAATGAAAAACTGTTTTTT. This sequence encodes CSALGQGNEKLFF.